This is a list of T cell receptor beta chains from one sample in a study of OX40 agonist ivuxolimab in advanced cancers. The assay was immunoSEQ multiplex PCR, and TCRdb's table has in-frame clones only and misses some. This table holds roughly 59,000 clones, around 90% found once. The sample consisted of CD4+ or CD8+ T cells sorted from blood, taken in a trial of the OX40 agonist ivuxolimab. Receptor source: an adult with an advanced solid tumor such as melanoma, head and neck, liver or kidney cancer. The conserved cysteine and the conserved F or W are not part of the CDR3 here.

TRBV7-9,TRBJ2-4,ASSQAGQSLAKNIQY
TRBV13,TRBJ2-3,ASSPRGLDTDTQY
TRBV6-6,TRBJ2-1,ASSGTGEISEQF
TRBV5-1,TRBJ2-2,ASTFRAGMSGELF
TRBV4-3,TRBJ2-7,ASSQAGTTYEQY
TRBV4-2,TRBJ1-2,ASSQGTGNYGYT
TRBV7-9,TRBJ2-2,ASSLGTGQTYTGELF
TRBV7-2,TRBJ2-5,ASSLVQGSIAETQY
TRBV10-3,TRBJ2-7,AISESSGLYEQY
TRBV11-3,TRBJ1-6,ASSLDSFLGRENSPLH
TRBV28,TRBJ2-5,ASSPQGAEETQY
TRBV28,TRBJ1-1,ASSSPGRSRDTEAF
TRBV5-5,TRBJ2-7,ASSPHYEQY
TRBV7-2,TRBJ1-1,ASSRSGQLNTEAF
TRBV5-5,TRBJ1-1,ASSWQPNSEAF
TRBV11-2,TRBJ2-3,ASSFLAGAGTDTQY
TRBV6-1,TRBJ2-2,ASSEVQATGELF
TRBV15,TRBJ2-4,ATSGPRLAAKNIQY
TRBV28,TRBJ2-7,ASSFPSGAGYEQY
TRBV25-1,TRBJ1-4,ASTQWRRGAPSNEKLF
TRBV27,TRBJ2-2,ASSHWDTGELF
TRBV9,TRBJ1-6,ASSVDRWDSQLH
TRBV6-5,TRBJ2-2,ASSREADKELF
TRBV28,TRBJ1-2,ASSDRVGYT
TRBV6-1,TRBJ1-5,ASSSKSSNQPQH
TRBV4-3,TRBJ2-3,ASSLGTHTDTQY
TRBV11-3,TRBJ2-3,ASSPGLAGALDTQY
TRBV20-1,TRBJ1-1,SASGDTEAF
TRBV28,TRBJ2-7,ASNSGTYEQY
TRBV19,TRBJ2-1,ASSAQGSGYNEQF
TRBV2,TRBJ2-7,ASKAGGGSYEQY
TRBV5-4,TRBJ2-5,ASSVTGGAETQY
TRBV6-5,TRBJ2-7,ASRADRATYEQY
TRBV5-1,TRBJ1-2,ASSSDRDYGYT
TRBV20-1,TRBJ1-4,SADRGEKLF
TRBV19,TRBJ2-5,ASSGGVTGEETQY
TRBV27,TRBJ2-7,ASSSGQGIPYEQY
TRBV7-2,TRBJ2-3,ASSLGLRTGGFTDTQY
TRBV7-2,TRBJ2-1,ASSLRLAGGVEQF
TRBV5-1,TRBJ1-3,ASSMGGTGNTIY
TRBV30,TRBJ1-5,ACSKGQTNQPQH
TRBV21-1,TRBJ2-1,ASSAPGQGANEQF
TRBV28,TRBJ2-7,ASSLVTPNEQY
TRBV4-1,TRBJ2-7,ASSQDGTGTYEQY
TRBV18,TRBJ1-2,ASSPQYGTGDYT
TRBV6-6,TRBJ2-2,ASSYSALNTGELF
TRBV7-2,TRBJ1-5,ASSSPNQPQH
TRBV7-9,TRBJ1-4,ASSLETTNEKLF
TRBV30,TRBJ1-2,AWSAQGIGLYGYT
TRBV5-6,TRBJ2-7,ASSLSVRGFYELY
TRBV4-2,TRBJ2-1,ASSQGGSSVPYNEQF
TRBV7-2,TRBJ2-2,ASSFKYANTGELF
TRBV11-2,TRBJ2-5,ASSLGTSGRKTQY
TRBV11-2,TRBJ2-5,ASSVDSPGATQY